Detailed here is one T cell receptor beta chain. The germline CDR1 and CDR2 sequences are LNHDA and SQIVND (reference sequence). V gave up 3 bases and J gave up 7 bases, with 6 bases separating them. The CDR3 loop spans 11 amino acids. Both 60 Vbeta primers and 13 Jbeta primers went into the PCR. Using immunoSEQ multiplex PCR, the repertoire was profiled, and TCRdb retains in-frame clones only, with some absent. The sample gives roughly 130,000 clones, about 80% of which show up once; under 3% is in the top ten. This entry belongs to a study of cytomegalovirus exposure and HLA in healthy donors. Study information: Within an early data release were tens of millions of unique TCRs drawn from HLA-typed donors.

The gene calls are TRBV19 and TRBJ1-1; unclear D gene. Input material: PBMCs. This sequence originates from a man under 40 in good health and CMV-seronegative. This CDR3 reads CASSIGSEAFF. The CDR3, as DNA: TGTGCCAGTAGTATCGGGAGTGAAGCTTTCTTT. Full variable domain (remainder filled in from reference TRBV19 and TRBJ1-1): DGGITQSPKYLFRKEGQNVTLSCEQNLNHDAMYWYRQDPGQGLRLIYYSQIVNDFQKGDIAEGYSVSREKKESFPLTVTSAQKNPTAFYLCASSIGSEAFFGQGTRLTVV.